This T cell receptor (beta chain) was sequenced for a study of T cell responses to AZD1222 COVID-19 vaccine. The CDR3 totals 14 residues. CDR1 SNHLY and CDR2 FYNNEI come from the germline V gene. The V and J ends lost 3 bases and 6 bases, in that order; junction bases with no gene match: 8. Details on this clone: Antigen: not known.

Data came from immunoSEQ multiplex PCR; TCRdb stores just in-frame clones and leaves some out. The table has more than 85,000 clones, 82% seen once. Whole-study results and caveats: All repertoire sampling was performed exclusively after the peak T cell response. The span of vaccine-associated CD4 TCRs extended across spike, with dominance at 160-218 and 743-854. Targets within unmutated variant regions were reportedly found for nearly half of spike-specific TCRs. Spike-specific TCR repertoires showed rising breadth and depth after two AZD1222 doses.

The V and J genes are TRBV2 and TRBJ2-7; TRBD1 matches at 7 bases. Sequencing used peripheral blood, obtained on day 0 of AZD1222 vaccination. The clonotype originates from an adult in good health. CDR3 sequence: CASSDWQGVIEQYF. CDR3 DNA sequence: TGTGCCAGCAGTGATTGGCAGGGGGTAATCGAGCAGTACTTC.